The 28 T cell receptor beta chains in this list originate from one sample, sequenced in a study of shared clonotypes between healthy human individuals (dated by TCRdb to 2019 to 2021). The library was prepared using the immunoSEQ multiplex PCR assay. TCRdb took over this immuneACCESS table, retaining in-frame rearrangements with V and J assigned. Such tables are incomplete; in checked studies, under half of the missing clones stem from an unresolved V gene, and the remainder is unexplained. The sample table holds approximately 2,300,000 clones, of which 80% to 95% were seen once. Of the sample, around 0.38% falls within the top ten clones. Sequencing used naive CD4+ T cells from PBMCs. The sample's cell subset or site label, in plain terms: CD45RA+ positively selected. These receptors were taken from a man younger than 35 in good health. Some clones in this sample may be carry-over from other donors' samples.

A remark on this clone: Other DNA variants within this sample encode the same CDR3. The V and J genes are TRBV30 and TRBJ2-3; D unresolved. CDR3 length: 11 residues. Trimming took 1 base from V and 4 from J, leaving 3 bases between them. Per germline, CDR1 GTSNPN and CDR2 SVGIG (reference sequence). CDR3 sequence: CAWSGADTQYF. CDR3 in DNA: TGTGCCTGGAGTGGAGCAGATACGCAGTATTTT.

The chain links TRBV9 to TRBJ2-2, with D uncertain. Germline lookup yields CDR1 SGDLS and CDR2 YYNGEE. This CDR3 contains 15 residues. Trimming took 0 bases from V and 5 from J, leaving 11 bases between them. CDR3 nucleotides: TGTGCCAGCAGCGTAGTTTCCACCTTGACCGGGGAGCTGTTTTTT. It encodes CASSVVSTLTGELFF.

The CDR3, as DNA: TGCGCCAGCAGCTTGGAGACAGGGTATGCAGATACGCAGTATTTT. It is translated as CASSLETGYADTQYF. The rearrangement joins TRBV5-1 to TRBJ2-3; 7 positions agree with TRBD1. The CDR3 spans 15 residues. Trimming took 0 bases from V and 4 from J; bases not matched to a gene: 5. Per the germline V gene, CDR1 is SGHRS and CDR2 is YFSETQ.

CDR3 in DNA: TGTGCCAGTAGTATCGAGGGGAGAAGTACTGAAGCTTTCTTT. Its protein is CASSIEGRSTEAFF. The V gene is TRBV19, the J gene TRBJ1-1; D might be TRBD1 (5 bases). Trimming took 3 bases from V and 5 from J, leaving 13 bases between them. The CDR3 spans 14 residues. Germline V CDR1 and CDR2: LNHDA, SQIVND (reference sequence).

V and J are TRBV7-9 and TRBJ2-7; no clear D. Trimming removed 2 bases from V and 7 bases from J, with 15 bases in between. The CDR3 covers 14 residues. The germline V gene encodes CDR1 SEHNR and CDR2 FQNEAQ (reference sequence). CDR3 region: CASSLIRPLGEQYF. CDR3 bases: TGTGCCAGCAGCTTAATCCGCCCGCTGGGTGAGCAGTACTTC. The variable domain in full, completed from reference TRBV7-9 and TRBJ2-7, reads DTGVSQNPRHKITKRGQNVTFRCDPISEHNRLYWYRQTLGQGPEFLTYFQNEAQLEKSRLLSDRFSAERPKGSFSTLEIQRTEQGDSAMYLCASSLIRPLGEQYFGPGTRLTVT.

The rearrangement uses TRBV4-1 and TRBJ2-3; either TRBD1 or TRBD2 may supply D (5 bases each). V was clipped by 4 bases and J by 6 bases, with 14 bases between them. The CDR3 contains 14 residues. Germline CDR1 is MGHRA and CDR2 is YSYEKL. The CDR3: CASSPGTPWDTQYF. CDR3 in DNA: TGCGCCAGCAGCCCCGGGACCCCCTGGGATACGCAGTATTTT.

The CDR3 sequence: CASSFVGVYEKLFF. CDR3 sequence (DNA): TGTGCCAGCAGCTTTGTTGGAGTTTACGAAAAACTGTTTTTT. The chain joins TRBV7-9 to TRBJ1-4; D gene uncertain. The CDR3 length is 14 residues. Germline CDR1 and CDR2: SEHNR and FQNEAQ (reference sequence). Between the trimmed V and J ends, which lost 3 bases and 8 bases, there was a span of 13 bases.

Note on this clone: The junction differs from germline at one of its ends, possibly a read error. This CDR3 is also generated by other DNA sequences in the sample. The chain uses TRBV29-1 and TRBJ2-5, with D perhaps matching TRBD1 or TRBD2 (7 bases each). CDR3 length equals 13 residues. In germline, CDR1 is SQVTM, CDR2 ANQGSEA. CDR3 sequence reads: CSVEQGRGETQYF. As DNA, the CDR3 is TGTAGCGTTGAACAGGGGAGGGGCGAGACCCAGTACTTC.

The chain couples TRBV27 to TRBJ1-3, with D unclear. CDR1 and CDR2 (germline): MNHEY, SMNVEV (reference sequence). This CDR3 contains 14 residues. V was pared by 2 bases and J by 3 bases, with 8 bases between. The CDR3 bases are TGTGCCAGCAGTTTACAAGGTTTTGGAAACACCATATATTTT. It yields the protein CASSLQGFGNTIYF.

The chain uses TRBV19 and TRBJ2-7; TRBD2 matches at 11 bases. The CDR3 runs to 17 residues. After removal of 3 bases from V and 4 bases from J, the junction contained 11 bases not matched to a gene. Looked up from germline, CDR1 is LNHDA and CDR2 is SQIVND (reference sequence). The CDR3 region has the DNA TGTGCCAGTAGTATCGACATAACTAGCGGGAGAGTATACGAGCAGTACTTC. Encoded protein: CASSIDITSGRVYEQYF.

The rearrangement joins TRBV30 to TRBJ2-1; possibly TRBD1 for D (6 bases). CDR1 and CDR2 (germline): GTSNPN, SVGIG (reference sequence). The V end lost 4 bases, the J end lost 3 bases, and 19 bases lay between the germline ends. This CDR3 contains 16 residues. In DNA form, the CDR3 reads TGTGCCTGGACCCAAAAAACGGGACAAATCTACAATGAGCAGTTCTTC. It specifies CAWTQKTGQIYNEQFF.

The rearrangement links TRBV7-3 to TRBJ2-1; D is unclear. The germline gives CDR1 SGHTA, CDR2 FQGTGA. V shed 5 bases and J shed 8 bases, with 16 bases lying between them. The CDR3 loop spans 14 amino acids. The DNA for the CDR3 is TGTGCCAGCAGCCCGCGGATGCAGAGCGATGAGCAGTTCTTC. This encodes CASSPRMQSDEQFF. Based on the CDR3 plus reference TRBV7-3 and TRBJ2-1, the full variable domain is GAGVSQTPSNKVTEKGKYVELRCDPISGHTALYWYRQSLGQGPEFLIYFQGTGAADDSGLPNDRFFAVRPEGSVSTLKIQRTERGDSAVYLCASSPRMQSDEQFFGPGTRLTVL.

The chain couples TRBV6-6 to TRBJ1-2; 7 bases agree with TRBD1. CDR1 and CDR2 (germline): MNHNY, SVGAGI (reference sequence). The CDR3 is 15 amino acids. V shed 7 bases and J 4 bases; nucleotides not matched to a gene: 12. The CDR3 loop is CASTERGQLPYGYTF. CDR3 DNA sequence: TGTGCCAGCACAGAAAGGGGACAGCTCCCCTATGGCTACACCTTC.

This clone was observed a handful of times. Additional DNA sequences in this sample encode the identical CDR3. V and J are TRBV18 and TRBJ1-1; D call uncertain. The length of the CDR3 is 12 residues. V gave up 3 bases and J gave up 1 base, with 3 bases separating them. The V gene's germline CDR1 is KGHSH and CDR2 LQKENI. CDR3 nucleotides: TGTGCCAGCTCACCCCGGAACACTGAAGCTTTCTTT. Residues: CASSPRNTEAFF. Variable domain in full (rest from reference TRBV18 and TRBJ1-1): NAGVMQNPRHLVRRRGQEARLRCSPMKGHSHVYWYRQLPEEGLKFMVYLQKENIIDESGMPKERFSAEFPKEGPSILRIQQVVRGDSAAYFCASSPRNTEAFFGQGTRLTVV.

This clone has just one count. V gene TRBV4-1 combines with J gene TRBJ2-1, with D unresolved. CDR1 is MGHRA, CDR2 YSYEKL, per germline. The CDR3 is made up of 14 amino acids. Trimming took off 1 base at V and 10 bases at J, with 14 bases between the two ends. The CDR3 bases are TGCGCCAGCAGCCAAGCCTATTTCCGACGGGAGCAGTTCTTC. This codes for CASSQAYFRREQFF.

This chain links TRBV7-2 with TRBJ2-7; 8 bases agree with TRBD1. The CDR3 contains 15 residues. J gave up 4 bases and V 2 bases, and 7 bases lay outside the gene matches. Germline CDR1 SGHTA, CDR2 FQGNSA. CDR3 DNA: TGTGCCAGCAGCTTATCAGGCAGGGGGCTGTACGAGCAGTACTTC. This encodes CASSLSGRGLYEQYF. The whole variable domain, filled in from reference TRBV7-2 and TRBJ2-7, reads GAGVSQSPSNKVTEKGKDVELRCDPISGHTALYWYRQSLGQGLEFLIYFQGNSAPDKSGLPSDRFSAERTGGSVSTLTIQRTQQEDSAVYLCASSLSGRGLYEQYFGPGTRLTVT.

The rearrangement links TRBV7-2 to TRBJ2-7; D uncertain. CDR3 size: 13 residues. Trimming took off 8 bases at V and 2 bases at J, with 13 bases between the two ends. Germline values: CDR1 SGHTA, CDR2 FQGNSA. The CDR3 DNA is TGTGCCAGCGGACCCTCAGGTCCCTACGAGCAGTACTTC. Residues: CASGPSGPYEQYF.

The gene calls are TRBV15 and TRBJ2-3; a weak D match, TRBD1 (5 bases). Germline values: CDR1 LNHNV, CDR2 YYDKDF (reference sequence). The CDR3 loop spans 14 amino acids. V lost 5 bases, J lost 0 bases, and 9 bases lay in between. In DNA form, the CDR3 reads TGTGCCACCAGCGGAAGACAGAGCACAGATACGCAGTATTTT. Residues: CATSGRQSTDTQYF.

The CDR3 loop reads CASSLGPAKETQYF. Written as DNA, the CDR3 is TGTGCCAGCAGCTTGGGCCCAGCCAAAGAGACCCAGTACTTC. The chain carries TRBV5-4 and TRBJ2-5; no clear D gene. The CDR3 runs 14 residues. Per the germline V gene, CDR1 is SGHNT and CDR2 is YYREEE (reference sequence). Trimming removed 0 bases at V and 3 bases at J, with 9 bases between.

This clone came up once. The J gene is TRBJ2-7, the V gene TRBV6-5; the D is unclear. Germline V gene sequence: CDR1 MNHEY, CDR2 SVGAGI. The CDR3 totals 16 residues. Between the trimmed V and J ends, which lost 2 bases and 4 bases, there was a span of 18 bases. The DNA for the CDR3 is TGTGCCAGCAGTTACGGCCCAGGCAAAGGGATATACGAGCAGTACTTC. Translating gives CASSYGPGKGIYEQYF.

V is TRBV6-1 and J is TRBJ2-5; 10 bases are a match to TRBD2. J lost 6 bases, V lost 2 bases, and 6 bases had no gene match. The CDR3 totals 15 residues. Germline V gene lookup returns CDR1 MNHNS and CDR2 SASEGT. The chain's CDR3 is CASSERASGSQTQYF. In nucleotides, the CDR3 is TGTGCCAGCAGTGAACGGGCTAGCGGGAGCCAGACCCAGTACTTC.

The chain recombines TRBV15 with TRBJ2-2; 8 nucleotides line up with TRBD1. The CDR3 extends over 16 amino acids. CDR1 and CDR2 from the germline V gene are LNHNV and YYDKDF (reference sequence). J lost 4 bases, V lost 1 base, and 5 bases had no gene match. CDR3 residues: CATSRGYRGTTGELFF. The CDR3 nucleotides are TGTGCCACCAGCAGAGGTTACAGGGGGACCACCGGGGAGCTGTTTTTT.

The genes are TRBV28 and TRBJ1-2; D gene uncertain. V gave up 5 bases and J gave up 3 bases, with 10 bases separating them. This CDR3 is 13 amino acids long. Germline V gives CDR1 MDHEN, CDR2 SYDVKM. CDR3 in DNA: TGTGCCAGCAGTCTTCCCGGTGACTATGGCTACACCTTC. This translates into CASSLPGDYGYTF.

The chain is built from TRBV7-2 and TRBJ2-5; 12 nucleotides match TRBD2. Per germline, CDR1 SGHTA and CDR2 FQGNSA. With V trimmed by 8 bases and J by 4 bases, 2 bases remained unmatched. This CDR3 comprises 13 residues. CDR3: CASGGLAGETQYF. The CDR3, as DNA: TGTGCCAGCGGGGGACTAGCGGGAGAGACCCAGTACTTC.

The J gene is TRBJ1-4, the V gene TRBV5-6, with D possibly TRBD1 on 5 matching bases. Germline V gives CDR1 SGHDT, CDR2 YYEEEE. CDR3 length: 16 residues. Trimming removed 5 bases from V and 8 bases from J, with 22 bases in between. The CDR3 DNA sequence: TGTGCCAGCAGACCAGACCGAGGGACCGAGTCCGAAAAACTGTTTTTT. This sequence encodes CASRPDRGTESEKLFF.

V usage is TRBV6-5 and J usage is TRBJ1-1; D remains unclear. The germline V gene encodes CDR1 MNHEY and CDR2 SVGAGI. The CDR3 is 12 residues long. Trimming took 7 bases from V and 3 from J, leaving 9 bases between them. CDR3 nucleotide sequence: TGTGCCAGCACCACCGCGGACACTGAAGCTTTCTTT. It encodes CASTTADTEAFF.

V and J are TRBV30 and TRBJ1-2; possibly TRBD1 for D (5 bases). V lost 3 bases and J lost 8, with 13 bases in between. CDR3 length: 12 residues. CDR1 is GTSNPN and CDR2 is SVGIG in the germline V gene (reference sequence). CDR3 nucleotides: TGTGCCTGGAGCATGGGGGAACCCGGCTACACCTTC. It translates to CAWSMGEPGYTF.

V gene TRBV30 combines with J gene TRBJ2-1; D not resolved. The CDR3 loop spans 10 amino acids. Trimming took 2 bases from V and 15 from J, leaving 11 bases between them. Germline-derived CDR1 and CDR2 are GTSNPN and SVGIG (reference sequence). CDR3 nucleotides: TGTGCCTGGAGTACCCCCACTCTGTTCTTC. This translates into CAWSTPTLFF.